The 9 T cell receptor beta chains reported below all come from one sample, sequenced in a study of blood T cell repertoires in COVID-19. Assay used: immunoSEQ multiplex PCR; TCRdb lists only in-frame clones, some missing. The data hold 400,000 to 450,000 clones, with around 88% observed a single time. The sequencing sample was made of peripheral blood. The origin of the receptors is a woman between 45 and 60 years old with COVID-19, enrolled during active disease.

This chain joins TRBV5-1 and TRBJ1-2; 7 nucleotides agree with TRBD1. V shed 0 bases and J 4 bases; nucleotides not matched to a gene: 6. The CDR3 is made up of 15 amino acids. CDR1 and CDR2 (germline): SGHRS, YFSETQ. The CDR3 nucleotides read TGCGCCAGCAGCTTGGACAGGGGAAATCCCTATGGCTACACCTTC. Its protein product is CASSLDRGNPYGYTF.

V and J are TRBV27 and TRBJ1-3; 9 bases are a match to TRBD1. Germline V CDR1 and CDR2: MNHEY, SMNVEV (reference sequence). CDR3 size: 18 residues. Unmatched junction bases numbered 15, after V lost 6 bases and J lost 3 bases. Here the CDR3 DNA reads TGTGCCAGCAGCCCTTCACAGGGGGCTCTGGTATTTGGAAACACCATATATTTT. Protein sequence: CASSPSQGALVFGNTIYF.

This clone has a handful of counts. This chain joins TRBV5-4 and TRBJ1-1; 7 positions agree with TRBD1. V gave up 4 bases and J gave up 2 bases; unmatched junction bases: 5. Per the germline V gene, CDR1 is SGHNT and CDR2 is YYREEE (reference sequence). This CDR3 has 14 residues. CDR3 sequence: CASSPGTANTEAFF. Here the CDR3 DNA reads TGTGCCAGCAGCCCCGGGACAGCCAACACTGAAGCTTTCTTT.

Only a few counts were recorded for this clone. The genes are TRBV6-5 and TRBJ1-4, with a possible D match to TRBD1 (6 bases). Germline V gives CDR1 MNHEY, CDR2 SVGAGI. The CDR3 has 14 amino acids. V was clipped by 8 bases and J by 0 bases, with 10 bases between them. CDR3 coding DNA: TGTGCCAGCTCGGACAGTTCAACTAATGAAAAACTGTTTTTT. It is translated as CASSDSSTNEKLFF.

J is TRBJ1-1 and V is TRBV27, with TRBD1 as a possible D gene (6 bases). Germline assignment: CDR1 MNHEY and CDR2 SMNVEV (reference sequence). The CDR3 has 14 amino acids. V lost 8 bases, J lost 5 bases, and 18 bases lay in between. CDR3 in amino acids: CASSFRGSGTEAFF. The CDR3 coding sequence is TGTGCCAGCTCCTTCAGGGGATCGGGGACTGAAGCTTTCTTT.

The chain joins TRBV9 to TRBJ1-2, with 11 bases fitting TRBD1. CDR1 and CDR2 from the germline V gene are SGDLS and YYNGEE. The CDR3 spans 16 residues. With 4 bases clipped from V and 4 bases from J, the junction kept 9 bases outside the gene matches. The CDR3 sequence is CASSFRTGGLSYGYTF. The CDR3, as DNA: TGTGCCAGCAGCTTTCGGACAGGGGGCCTATCCTATGGCTACACCTTC.

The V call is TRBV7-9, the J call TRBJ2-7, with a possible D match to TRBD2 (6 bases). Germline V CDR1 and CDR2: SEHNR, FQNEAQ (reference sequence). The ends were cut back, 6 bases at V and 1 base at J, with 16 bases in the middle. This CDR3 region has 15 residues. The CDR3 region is CASSPGGTRSYEQYF. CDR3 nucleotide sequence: TGTGCCAGCAGTCCGGGCGGGACCAGATCCTACGAGCAGTACTTC.

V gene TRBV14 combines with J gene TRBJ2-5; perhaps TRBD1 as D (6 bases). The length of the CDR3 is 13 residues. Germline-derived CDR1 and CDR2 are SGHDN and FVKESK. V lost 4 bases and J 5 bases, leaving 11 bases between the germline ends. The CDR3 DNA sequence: TGTGCCAGCAGCCGGACAGAAAGGGAGACCCAGTACTTC. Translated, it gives CASSRTERETQYF.

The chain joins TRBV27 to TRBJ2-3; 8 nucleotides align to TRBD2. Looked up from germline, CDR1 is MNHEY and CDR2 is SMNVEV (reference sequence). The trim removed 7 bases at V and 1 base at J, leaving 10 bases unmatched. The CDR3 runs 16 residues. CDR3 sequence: CASTSGSTRGTDTQYF. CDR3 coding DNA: TGTGCCAGCACAAGCGGGAGCACGCGGGGCACAGATACGCAGTATTTT.